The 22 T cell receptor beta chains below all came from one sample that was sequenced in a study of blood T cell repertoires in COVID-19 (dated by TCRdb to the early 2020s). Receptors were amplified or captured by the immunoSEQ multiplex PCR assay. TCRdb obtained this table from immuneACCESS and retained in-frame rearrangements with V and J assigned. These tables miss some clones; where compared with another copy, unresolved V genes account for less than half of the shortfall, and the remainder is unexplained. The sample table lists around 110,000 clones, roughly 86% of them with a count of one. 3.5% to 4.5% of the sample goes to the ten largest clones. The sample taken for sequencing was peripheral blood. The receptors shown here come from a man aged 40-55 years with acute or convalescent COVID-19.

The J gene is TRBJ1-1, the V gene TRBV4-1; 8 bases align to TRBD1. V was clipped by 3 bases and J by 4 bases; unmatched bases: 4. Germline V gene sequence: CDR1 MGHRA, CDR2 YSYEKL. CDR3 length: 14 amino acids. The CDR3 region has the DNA TGCGCCAGCAGCCACGGACAGGGAGTCACTGAAGCTTTCTTT. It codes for CASSHGQGVTEAFF.

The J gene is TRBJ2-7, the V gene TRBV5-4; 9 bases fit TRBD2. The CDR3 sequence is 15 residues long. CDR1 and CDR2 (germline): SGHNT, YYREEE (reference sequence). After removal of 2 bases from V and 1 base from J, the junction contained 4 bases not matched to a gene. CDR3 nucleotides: TGTGCCAGCAGCTTTCCGGGACTAGCTTCCTACGAGCAGTACTTC. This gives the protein CASSFPGLASYEQYF.

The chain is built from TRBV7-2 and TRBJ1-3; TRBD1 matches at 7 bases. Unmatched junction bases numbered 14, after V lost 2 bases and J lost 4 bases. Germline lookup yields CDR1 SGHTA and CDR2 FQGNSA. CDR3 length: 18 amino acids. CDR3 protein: CASSLSRLGAGGGNTIYF. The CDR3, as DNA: TGTGCCAGCAGCTTATCCCGCCTCGGTGCAGGGGGAGGAAACACCATATATTTT.

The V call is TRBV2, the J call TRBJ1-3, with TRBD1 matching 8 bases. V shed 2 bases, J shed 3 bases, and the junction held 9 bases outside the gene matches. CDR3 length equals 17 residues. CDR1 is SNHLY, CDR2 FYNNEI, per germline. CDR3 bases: TGTGCCAGCAGTGAAAGTGTGGCAGGGGGCGTTGGAAACACCATATATTTT. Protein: CASSESVAGGVGNTIYF.

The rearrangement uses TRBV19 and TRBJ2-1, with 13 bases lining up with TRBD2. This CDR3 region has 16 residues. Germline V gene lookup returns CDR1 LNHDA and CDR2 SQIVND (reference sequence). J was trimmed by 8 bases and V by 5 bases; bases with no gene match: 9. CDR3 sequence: CASSARTSGSQHEQFF. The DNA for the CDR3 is TGTGCCAGTAGTGCCCGGACTAGCGGGAGTCAGCATGAGCAGTTCTTC.

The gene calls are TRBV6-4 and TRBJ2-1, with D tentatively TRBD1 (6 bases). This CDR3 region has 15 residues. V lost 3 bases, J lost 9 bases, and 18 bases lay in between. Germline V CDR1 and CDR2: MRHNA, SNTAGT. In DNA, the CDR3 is TGTGCCAGCAGTGAACCGGGACAACGAGTGGCTGAGCAGTTCTTC. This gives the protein CASSEPGQRVAEQFF.

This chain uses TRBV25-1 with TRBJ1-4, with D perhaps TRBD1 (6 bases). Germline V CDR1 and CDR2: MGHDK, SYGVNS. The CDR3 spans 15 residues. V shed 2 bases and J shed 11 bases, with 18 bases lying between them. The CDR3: CASSEAVQGNKKLFF. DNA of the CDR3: TGTGCCAGCAGTGAAGCGGTCCAGGGGAATAAGAAACTGTTTTTT.

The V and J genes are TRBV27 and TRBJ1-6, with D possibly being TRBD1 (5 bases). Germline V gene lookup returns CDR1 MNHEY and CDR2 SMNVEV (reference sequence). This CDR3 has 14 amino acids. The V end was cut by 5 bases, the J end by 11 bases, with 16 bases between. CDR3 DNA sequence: TGTGCCAGCAGTCCCGGGGGTGTTCGGACACCCCTCCACTTT. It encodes CASSPGGVRTPLHF.

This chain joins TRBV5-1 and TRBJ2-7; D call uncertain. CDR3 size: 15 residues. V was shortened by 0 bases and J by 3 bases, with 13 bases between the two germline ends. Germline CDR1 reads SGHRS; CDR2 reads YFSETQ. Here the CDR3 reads CASSLDWPDNYEQYF. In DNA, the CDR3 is TGCGCCAGCAGCTTGGATTGGCCAGATAACTACGAGCAGTACTTC.

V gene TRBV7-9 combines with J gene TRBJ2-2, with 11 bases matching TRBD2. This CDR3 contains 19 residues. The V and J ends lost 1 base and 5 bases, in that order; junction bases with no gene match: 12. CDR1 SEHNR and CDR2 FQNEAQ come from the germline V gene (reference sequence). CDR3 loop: CASSLGEGLAGGRTGELFF. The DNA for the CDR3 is TGTGCCAGCAGCTTAGGAGAGGGGCTAGCGGGAGGACGGACCGGGGAGCTGTTTTTT. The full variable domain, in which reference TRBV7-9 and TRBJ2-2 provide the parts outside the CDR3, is DTGVSQNPRHKITKRGQNVTFRCDPISEHNRLYWYRQTLGQGPEFLTYFQNEAQLEKSRLLSDRFSAERPKGSFSTLEIQRTEQGDSAMYLCASSLGEGLAGGRTGELFFGEGSRLTVL.

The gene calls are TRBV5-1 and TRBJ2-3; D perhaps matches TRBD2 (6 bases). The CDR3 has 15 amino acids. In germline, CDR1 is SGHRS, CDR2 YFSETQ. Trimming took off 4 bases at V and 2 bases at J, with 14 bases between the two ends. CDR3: CASSLQTSPTDTQYF. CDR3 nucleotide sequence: TGCGCCAGCAGCCTACAGACTAGTCCCACAGATACGCAGTATTTT.

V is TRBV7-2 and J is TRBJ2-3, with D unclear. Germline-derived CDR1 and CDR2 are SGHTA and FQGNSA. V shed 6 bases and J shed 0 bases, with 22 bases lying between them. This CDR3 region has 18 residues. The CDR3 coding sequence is TGTGCCAGCAGGGCCACATATGGCGGAAGCCTTAGCACAGATACGCAGTATTTT. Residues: CASRATYGGSLSTDTQYF.

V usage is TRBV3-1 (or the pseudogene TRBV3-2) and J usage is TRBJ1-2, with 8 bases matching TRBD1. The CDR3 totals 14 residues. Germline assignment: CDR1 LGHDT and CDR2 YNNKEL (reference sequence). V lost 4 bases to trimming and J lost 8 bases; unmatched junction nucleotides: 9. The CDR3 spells CASSRDRGNLGYTF. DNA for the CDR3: TGTGCCAGCAGCCGCGACAGGGGCAATTTGGGCTACACCTTC.

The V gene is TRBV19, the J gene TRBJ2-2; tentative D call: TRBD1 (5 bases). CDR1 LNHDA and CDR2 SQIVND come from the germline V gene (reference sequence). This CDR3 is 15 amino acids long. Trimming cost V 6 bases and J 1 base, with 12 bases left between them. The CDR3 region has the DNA TGTGCCAGTAGAATGGGGCAGATGAACACCGGGGAGCTGTTTTTT. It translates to CASRMGQMNTGELFF.

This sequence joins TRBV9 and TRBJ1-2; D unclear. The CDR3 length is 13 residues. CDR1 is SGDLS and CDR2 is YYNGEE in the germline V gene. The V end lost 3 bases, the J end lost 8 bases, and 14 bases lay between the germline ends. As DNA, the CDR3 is TGTGCCAGCAGCGCGAGGGAGGTGGACGGCTACACCTTC. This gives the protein CASSAREVDGYTF.

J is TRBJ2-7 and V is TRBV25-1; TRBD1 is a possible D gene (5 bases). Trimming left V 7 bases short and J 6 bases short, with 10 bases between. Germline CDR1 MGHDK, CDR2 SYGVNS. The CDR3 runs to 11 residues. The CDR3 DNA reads TGTGCCAGCATCAGGGCTGGCGAGCAGTACTTC. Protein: CASIRAGEQYF.

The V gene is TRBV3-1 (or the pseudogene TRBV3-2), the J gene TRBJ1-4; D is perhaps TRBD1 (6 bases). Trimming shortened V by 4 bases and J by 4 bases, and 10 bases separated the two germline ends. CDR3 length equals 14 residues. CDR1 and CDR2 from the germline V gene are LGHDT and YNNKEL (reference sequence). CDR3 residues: CASSLGTLNEKLFF. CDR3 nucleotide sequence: TGTGCCAGCAGCCTCGGGACACTTAATGAAAAACTGTTTTTT.

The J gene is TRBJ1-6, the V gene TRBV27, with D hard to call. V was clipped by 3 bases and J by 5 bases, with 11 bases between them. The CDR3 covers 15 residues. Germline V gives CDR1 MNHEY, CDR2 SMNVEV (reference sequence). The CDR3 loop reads CASSLEGPDNSPLHF. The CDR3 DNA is TGTGCCAGCAGTTTGGAGGGTCCTGATAATTCACCCCTCCACTTT.

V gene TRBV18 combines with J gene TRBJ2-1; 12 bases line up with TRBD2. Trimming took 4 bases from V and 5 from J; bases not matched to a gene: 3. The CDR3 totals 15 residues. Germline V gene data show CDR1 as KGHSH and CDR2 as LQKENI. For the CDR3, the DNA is TGTGCCAGCTCACTTAGGACTAGCGGGAACAATGAGCAGTTCTTC. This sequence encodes CASSLRTSGNNEQFF.

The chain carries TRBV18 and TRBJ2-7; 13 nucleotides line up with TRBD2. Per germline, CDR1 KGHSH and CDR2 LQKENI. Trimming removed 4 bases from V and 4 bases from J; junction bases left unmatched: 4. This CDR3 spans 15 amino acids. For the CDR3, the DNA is TGTGCCAGCTCACAGGGACTAGCGGGGAGGTACGAGCAGTACTTC. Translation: CASSQGLAGRYEQYF.

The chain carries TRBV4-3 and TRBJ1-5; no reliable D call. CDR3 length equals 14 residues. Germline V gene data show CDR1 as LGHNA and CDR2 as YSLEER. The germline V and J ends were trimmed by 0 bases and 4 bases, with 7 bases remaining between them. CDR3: CASSQDGLNQPQHF. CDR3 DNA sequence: TGCGCCAGCAGCCAAGATGGGCTAAATCAGCCCCAGCATTTT.

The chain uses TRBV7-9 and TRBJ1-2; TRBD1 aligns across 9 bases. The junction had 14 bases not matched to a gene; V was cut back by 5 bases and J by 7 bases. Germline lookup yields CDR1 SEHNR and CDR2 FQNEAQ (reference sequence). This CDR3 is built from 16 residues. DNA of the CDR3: TGTGCCAGCAGCCCCCGGGACAGGGTAGTAGTTAGTGGCTACACCTTC. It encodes CASSPRDRVVVSGYTF.